The source of this T cell receptor (beta chain) is a study of T cells in Graves' hyperthyroidism and ophthalmopathy. As for the study in general: Pretreatment peripheral blood was obtained at initial diagnosis.

This clonotype came up a few times. Its antigen is not known. The study excluded patients with uncontrolled infection, other autoimmune disease, pregnancy or lactation. The PBMCs studied were ones that came from about 10 ml fresh peripheral blood. TCR beta CDR3 regions were amplified from RNA. When the TCR CDR3 underwent first-round RT-PCR, the HTBI primer set was used. TCRdb re-derived calls from the multiplex PCR reads in MiXCR, one entry per CDR3 protein. The data hold 450,000 to 650,000 distinct CDR3 sequences, with approximately 15% observed a single time. V was cut by 0 bases and J by 0 bases, with 10 bases left in between. The CDR3 consists of 15 residues. Germline CDR1 is SGHNT and CDR2 is YYREEE (reference sequence). General observations from the study: Ophthalmopathy was model-predicted a median roughly 6.2 months pre-onset.

This TCR was recovered from a woman younger than 30 with Graves' ophthalmopathy. Sequenced material: blood. The J gene is TRBJ2-7, the V gene TRBV5-4; D remains ambiguous. CDR3 residues: CASSLGLVDSYEQYF. As DNA, the CDR3 is TGTGCCAGCAGCTTGGGTTTAGTGGACTCCTACGAGCAGTACTTC.